The next 26 T cell receptor beta chains were all read from a single sample in a study of blood T cell repertoires in COVID-19. Clones were sequenced by immunoSEQ multiplex PCR, and TCRdb holds only the in-frame ones, with some missing. The data show around 190,000 clones, almost 90% seen once. The sample comprised peripheral blood. All receptors derive from a young man with active or convalescent COVID-19.

The V gene is TRBV7-9, the J gene TRBJ1-6; D may be TRBD1 (6 bases). Deletions cut 5 bases from V and 6 bases from J, with 11 bases between. The CDR3 consists of 14 residues. Looked up from germline, CDR1 is SEHNR and CDR2 is FQNEAQ (reference sequence). The CDR3 DNA is TGTGCCAGCAGCGGACAGTATCCTAATTCACCCCTCCACTTT. Protein product: CASSGQYPNSPLHF.

The V gene is TRBV5-4, the J gene TRBJ1-2; TRBD1 aligns across 7 bases. The CDR3 sequence is 13 residues long. From germline, CDR1 is SGHNT and CDR2 YYREEE (reference sequence). The J segment lost 8 bases and the V segment lost 4 bases, leaving 8 bases of the junction unmatched. DNA of the CDR3: TGTGCCAGCAGCCTACAGGGGTTAGAAGGCTACACCTTC. Translation: CASSLQGLEGYTF.

The chain has TRBV3-1 (or the pseudogene TRBV3-2) and TRBJ2-5; D is unresolved. V lost 0 bases and J lost 5, with 7 bases in between. This CDR3 is 13 amino acids long. CDR1 is LGHDT and CDR2 is YNNKEL in the germline V gene (reference sequence). CDR3 nucleotides: TGTGCCAGCAGCCAAGATCACGCGGAGACCCAGTACTTC. Its protein product is CASSQDHAETQYF.

The chain employs TRBV5-1 and TRBJ1-6; no firm D call. Germline CDR1 and CDR2: SGHRS and YFSETQ. The CDR3 sequence is 13 residues long. Trimming shortened V by 6 bases and J by 9 bases, and 13 bases separated the two germline ends. CDR3 residues: CASKVEGGSPLHF. The CDR3 DNA reads as TGCGCCAGCAAGGTGGAGGGCGGTTCACCCCTCCACTTT.

This chain links TRBV2 with TRBJ1-1; D not resolved. CDR3 length: 13 amino acids. CDR1 is SNHLY and CDR2 is FYNNEI in the germline V gene. V lost 5 bases, J lost 1 base, and 8 bases lay in between. The CDR3 coding sequence is TGTGCCAGCAGTTCACAACAGAACACTGAAGCTTTCTTT. Translated: CASSSQQNTEAFF. Based on the CDR3 plus reference TRBV2 and TRBJ1-1, the full variable domain is EPEVTQTPSHQVTQMGQEVILRCVPISNHLYFYWYRQILGQKVEFLVSFYNNEISEKSEIFDDQFSVERPDGSNFTLKIRSTKLEDSAMYFCASSSQQNTEAFFGQGTRLTVV.

V gene TRBV14 combines with J gene TRBJ1-2; TRBD1 is a possible D gene (6 bases). CDR1 is SGHDN, CDR2 FVKESK, per germline. The CDR3 runs to 17 residues. Trimming cost V 1 base and J 5 bases, with 20 bases left between them. CDR3 region: CASSQVSGQSRLYGYTF. Written as DNA, the CDR3 is TGTGCCAGCAGCCAAGTTTCCGGACAGTCACGTTTATATGGCTACACCTTC.

The chain recombines TRBV6-6 with TRBJ2-3, with TRBD2 as a possible D gene (6 bases). This CDR3 is 15 amino acids long. CDR1 is MNHNY, CDR2 SVGAGI, per germline (reference sequence). The ends were cut back, 8 bases at V and 2 bases at J, with 17 bases in the middle. This chain's CDR3 is CASQNPGDATDTQYF. As DNA, the CDR3 is TGTGCCAGCCAGAACCCGGGGGACGCCACAGATACGCAGTATTTT.

The rearrangement uses TRBV7-3 and TRBJ1-1, with 8 nucleotides matching TRBD1. The germline V gene has CDR1 SGHTA and CDR2 FQGTGA. The CDR3 contains 15 residues. With V trimmed by 5 bases and J by 1 base, 6 bases remained unmatched. The CDR3 region has the DNA TGTGCCAGCAGCCCTGAAGGACAGGGGAACACTGAAGCTTTCTTT. This sequence encodes CASSPEGQGNTEAFF.

J is TRBJ1-2 and V is TRBV28; 7 positions agree with TRBD1. Per the germline V gene, CDR1 is MDHEN and CDR2 is SYDVKM. CDR3 length: 16 amino acids. With V trimmed by 1 base and J by 3 bases, 8 bases remained unmatched. The CDR3: CASSLLAGQGDYGYTF. The CDR3 nucleotides are TGTGCCAGCAGTTTATTAGCAGGCCAGGGGGACTATGGCTACACCTTC.

This chain links TRBV7-9 with TRBJ1-6, with D unclear. Trimming shortened V by 5 bases and J by 9 bases, and 17 bases separated the two germline ends. Germline assignment: CDR1 SEHNR and CDR2 FQNEAQ (reference sequence). The CDR3 loop spans 15 amino acids. CDR3 nucleotide sequence: TGTGCCAGCAGCCCCGAGGGCCCAATCGGTTCACCCCTCCACTTT. As protein: CASSPEGPIGSPLHF. Combining the CDR3 with reference TRBV7-9 and TRBJ1-6 gives the whole variable domain DTGVSQNPRHKITKRGQNVTFRCDPISEHNRLYWYRQTLGQGPEFLTYFQNEAQLEKSRLLSDRFSAERPKGSFSTLEIQRTEQGDSAMYLCASSPEGPIGSPLHFGNGTRLTVT.

The gene calls are TRBV5-1 and TRBJ1-4, with a possible D match to TRBD1 (5 bases). CDR1 is SGHRS, CDR2 YFSETQ, per germline. Trimming removed 0 bases at V and 6 bases at J, with 9 bases between. This CDR3 has 14 amino acids. As DNA, the CDR3 is TGCGCCAGCAGCTTGGAGGGGTCGGATGAAAAACTGTTTTTT. Protein product: CASSLEGSDEKLFF.

This clone was counted once. CDR3 nucleotide sequence: TGCAGCGCCAAACAGGGGGACGGCACAGATACGCAGTATTTT. This codes for CSAKQGDGTDTQYF. This chain links TRBV29-1 with TRBJ2-3, with TRBD1 matching 8 bases. In germline, CDR1 is SQVTM, CDR2 ANQGSEA. V lost 7 bases to trimming and J lost 1 base; unmatched junction nucleotides: 7. The CDR3 sequence is 14 residues long.

The chain uses TRBV18 and TRBJ2-7; a weak D match, TRBD1 (6 bases). The CDR3 has 16 amino acids. Germline V gene data show CDR1 as KGHSH and CDR2 as LQKENI. Trimming removed 6 bases from V and 0 bases from J, with 18 bases in between. The DNA for the CDR3 is TGTGCCAGCTCGCAGACTTTCACAGGGCTCTCCTACGAGCAGTACTTC. Its translation: CASSQTFTGLSYEQYF.

The V and J genes are TRBV3-1 (or the pseudogene TRBV3-2) and TRBJ2-7; weak D call: TRBD2 (5 bases). The length of the CDR3 is 15 residues. Deletions cut 0 bases from V and 2 bases from J, with 11 bases between. CDR1 is LGHDT, CDR2 YNNKEL, per germline (reference sequence). In nucleotides, the CDR3 is TGTGCCAGCAGCCAAGATCGAGGGTTCACCTACGAGCAGTACTTC. Amino acids: CASSQDRGFTYEQYF.

The rearrangement joins TRBV6-5 to TRBJ1-2, with D possibly matching TRBD1 (6 bases). The CDR3 contains 13 residues. The germline gives CDR1 MNHEY, CDR2 SVGAGI. The V gene lost 7 bases and the J gene lost 5 bases, with 14 bases spanning the gap. CDR3 protein: CASTRDITYGYTF. CDR3 DNA sequence: TGTGCCAGCACCCGGGACATCACTTATGGCTACACCTTC.

The chain is built from TRBV19 and TRBJ2-5; D perhaps matches TRBD1 (5 bases). The V gene's germline CDR1 is LNHDA and CDR2 SQIVND (reference sequence). The V end lost 3 bases, the J end lost 1 base, and 9 bases lay between the germline ends. This CDR3 has 14 amino acids. The CDR3 loop reads CASSIRGSQETQYF. CDR3 nucleotides: TGTGCCAGTAGTATTAGGGGCAGCCAAGAGACCCAGTACTTC.

V and J are TRBV5-1 and TRBJ2-3, with 9 bases identical to TRBD2. The ends lost 4 bases at V and 2 bases at J; junction bases unmatched: 11. This CDR3 is built from 17 residues. From germline, CDR1 is SGHRS and CDR2 YFSETQ. CDR3 sequence (DNA): TGCGCCAGCAGCCTCCAGGGTCCTAGCGGGGACACAGATACGCAGTATTTT. This codes for CASSLQGPSGDTDTQYF.

This chain uses TRBV7-8 with TRBJ1-3, with D unclear. Trimming removed 2 bases at V and 4 bases at J, with 9 bases between. CDR1 and CDR2 (germline): SGHVS, FQNEAQ. CDR3 size: 14 residues. The CDR3 DNA reads as TGTGCCAGCAGCTTATGGTCGCAGGGAAACACCATATATTTT. This encodes CASSLWSQGNTIYF.

The V and J genes are TRBV3-1 (or the pseudogene TRBV3-2) and TRBJ1-5, with a tentative D call TRBD1 (5 bases). The length of the CDR3 is 13 residues. CDR1 and CDR2 from the germline V gene are LGHDT and YNNKEL (reference sequence). V was clipped by 4 bases and J by 5 bases, with 9 bases between them. As DNA, the CDR3 is TGTGCCAGCAGCCTCGGCAGGGATCAGCCCCAGCATTTT. Its translation is CASSLGRDQPQHF.

This clone was counted between two and nine times. CDR3 region: CASSLSQNNSPLHF. The CDR3 DNA sequence: TGTGCCAGCAGCTTATCTCAGAATAATTCACCCCTCCACTTT. The chain employs TRBV7-9 and TRBJ1-6; D not certain. Germline CDR1 SEHNR, CDR2 FQNEAQ (reference sequence). The CDR3 runs to 14 residues. Trimming pared 2 bases from V and 5 bases from J, leaving 7 bases between.

The rearrangement joins TRBV10-3 to TRBJ2-1; TRBD2 agrees at 7 bases. The CDR3 is 14 residues long. Trimming at V came to 11 bases and at J to 6 bases, leaving 13 bases not matched to a gene. Germline CDR1 is ENHRY and CDR2 is SYGVKD. The CDR3 reads CASERDGVGNEQFF. DNA of the CDR3: TGTGCCTCAGAGCGGGACGGGGTAGGCAATGAGCAGTTCTTC.

A remark on this clone: This sample includes further DNA sequences coding for the same CDR3. This chain joins TRBV6-2 or TRBV6-3 and TRBJ1-1, with 9 bases that match TRBD1. Trimming took 5 bases from V and 0 from J; bases not matched to a gene: 4. The CDR3 is made up of 15 amino acids. CDR1 is MNHEY and CDR2 is SVGEGT in the germline V gene. The CDR3 bases are TGTGCCAGCAGTCTTCACAGGGGGCTGAACACTGAAGCTTTCTTT. It encodes CASSLHRGLNTEAFF.

This chain links TRBV7-9 with TRBJ2-1; TRBD2 aligns across 11 bases. Germline lookup yields CDR1 SEHNR and CDR2 FQNEAQ (reference sequence). The CDR3 spans 16 residues. V lost 5 bases and J lost 7; bases outside the gene matches: 10. The CDR3: CASSAKLAGVKNEQFF. DNA for the CDR3: TGTGCCAGCAGCGCAAAACTAGCGGGAGTAAAAAATGAGCAGTTCTTC.

The J gene is TRBJ1-2, the V gene TRBV5-4; TRBD1 is a possible D gene (6 bases). V was cut by 0 bases and J by 3 bases, with 9 bases left in between. CDR3 length equals 14 residues. Per the germline V gene, CDR1 is SGHNT and CDR2 is YYREEE (reference sequence). CDR3 sequence: CASSLGTDHYGYTF. The CDR3 DNA reads TGTGCCAGCAGCTTGGGGACAGACCACTATGGCTACACCTTC.

This clone was observed a few times. The rearrangement links TRBV5-8 to TRBJ1-1; TRBD1 agrees at 11 bases. Germline values: CDR1 SGHTS, CDR2 YDEGEE. J lost 7 bases, V lost 5 bases, and 7 bases had no gene match. The length of the CDR3 is 14 residues. The chain's CDR3 is CASRGGQGVGEAFF. CDR3 nucleotide sequence: TGTGCCAGCAGGGGGGGACAGGGGGTCGGTGAAGCTTTCTTT.

The chain has TRBV9 and TRBJ2-1; the match to TRBD2 covers 10 bases. The J segment lost 5 bases and the V segment lost 6 bases, leaving 8 bases of the junction unmatched. The CDR3 is 15 amino acids. Germline values: CDR1 SGDLS, CDR2 YYNGEE. CDR3 sequence reads: CASTPGLALNNEQFF. CDR3 nucleotide sequence: TGTGCCAGCACCCCGGGACTAGCGTTGAACAATGAGCAGTTCTTC. The entire variable domain, with the rest obtained from reference TRBV9 and TRBJ2-1, is as follows: DSGVTQTPKHLITATGQRVTLRCSPRSGDLSVYWYQQSLDQGLQFLIQYYNGEERAKGNILERFSAQQFPDLHSELNLSSLELGDSALYFCASTPGLALNNEQFFGPGTRLTVL.